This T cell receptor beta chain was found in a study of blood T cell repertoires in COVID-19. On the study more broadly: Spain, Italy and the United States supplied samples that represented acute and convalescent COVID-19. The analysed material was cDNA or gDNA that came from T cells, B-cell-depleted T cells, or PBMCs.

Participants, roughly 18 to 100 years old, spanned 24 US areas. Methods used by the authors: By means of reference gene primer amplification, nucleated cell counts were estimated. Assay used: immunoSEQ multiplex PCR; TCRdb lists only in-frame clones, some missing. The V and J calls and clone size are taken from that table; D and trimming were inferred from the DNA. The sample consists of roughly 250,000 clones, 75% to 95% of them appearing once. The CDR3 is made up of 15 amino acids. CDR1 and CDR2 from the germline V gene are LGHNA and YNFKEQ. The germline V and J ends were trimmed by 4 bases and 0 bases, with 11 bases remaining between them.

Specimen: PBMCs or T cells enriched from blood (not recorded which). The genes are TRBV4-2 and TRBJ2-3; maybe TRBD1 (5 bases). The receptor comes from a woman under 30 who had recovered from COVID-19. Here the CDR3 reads CASSPDGQSTDTQYF. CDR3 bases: TGTGCCAGCAGCCCCGACGGACAAAGCACAGATACGCAGTATTTT.